The 13 T cell receptor beta chains presented below share a single source sample, sequenced in a study of blood T cell repertoires in COVID-19. Sequencing used immunoSEQ multiplex PCR; TCRdb keeps in-frame clones, though not all of them. The sample comprises 55,000 to 90,000 clones, 91% of which are singletons, and around 14% rests with the top ten. Sequencing was performed on peripheral blood. All receptors derive from a human donor with active COVID-19. The donor label of this sample is uncertain.

The V and J genes are TRBV12-5 and TRBJ2-7, with a weak D call TRBD1 (5 bases). V dropped 3 bases and J dropped 3 bases, with 9 bases sitting between them. This CDR3 spans 13 amino acids. Germline values: CDR1 LGHNT, CDR2 FRNRAP. The CDR3 DNA reads as TGTGCTAGTGGTTTAGACAGCTTCTACGAGCAGTACTTC. It yields the protein CASGLDSFYEQYF.

The V and J genes are TRBV3-1 (or the pseudogene TRBV3-2) and TRBJ1-6, with D maybe TRBD1 (5 bases). Deletions cut 4 bases from V and 8 bases from J, with 15 bases between. CDR1 is LGHDT and CDR2 is YNNKEL in the germline V gene (reference sequence). The CDR3 runs 15 residues. Here the CDR3 reads CASSLRTGGYSPLHF. The CDR3 nucleotides are TGTGCCAGCAGCCTACGTACAGGAGGGTATTCACCCCTCCACTTT.

This chain connects TRBV25-1 to TRBJ1-6; 7 positions agree with TRBD1. The CDR3 covers 15 residues. V gave up 2 bases and J gave up 4 bases; unmatched junction bases: 2. Germline CDR1 is MGHDK and CDR2 is SYGVNS. This CDR3 is CASSERGQYNSPLHF. In nucleotides, the CDR3 is TGTGCCAGCAGTGAAAGGGGACAGTATAATTCACCCCTCCACTTT. The full variable domain, rest sourced from reference TRBV25-1 and TRBJ1-6, is EADIYQTPRYLVIGTGKKITLECSQTMGHDKMYWYQQDPGMELHLIHYSYGVNSTEKGDLSSESTVSRIRTEHFPLTLESARPSHTSQYLCASSERGQYNSPLHFGNGTRLTVT.

The gene calls are TRBV27 and TRBJ2-7; D is possibly TRBD1 (6 bases). Germline V gives CDR1 MNHEY, CDR2 SMNVEV (reference sequence). V lost 5 bases to trimming and J lost 6 bases, with 20 bases between them. The CDR3 sequence is 15 residues long. Here the CDR3 reads CASSHQGQSGFEQYF. For the CDR3, the DNA is TGTGCCAGCAGTCATCAAGGACAGTCCGGGTTCGAGCAGTACTTC.

CDR3 in amino acids: CASRPGGGTNEKLFF. CDR3 nucleotides: TGTGCCAGCAGACCAGGGGGTGGAACTAATGAAAAACTGTTTTTT. V is TRBV28 and J is TRBJ1-4; 7 bases map to TRBD1. This CDR3 has 15 residues. Germline assignment: CDR1 MDHEN and CDR2 SYDVKM. J gave up 1 base and V 6 bases, and 5 bases lay outside the gene matches.

The CDR3 nucleotides read TGTGCCAGCAGTTACCCACAGGGGCCCTATGGCTACACCTTC. This sequence encodes CASSYPQGPYGYTF. The chain carries TRBV6-2 or TRBV6-3 and TRBJ1-2; 7 bases line up with TRBD1. Germline V gene data show CDR1 as MNHEY and CDR2 as SVGEGT. The CDR3 is made up of 14 amino acids. J lost 4 bases, V lost 2 bases, and 4 bases had no gene match.

About this clone itself: Other DNA sequences within the sample encode an identical CDR3. The chain employs TRBV12-3 or TRBV12-4 and TRBJ1-2; no clear D gene. The CDR3 totals 13 residues. Trimming removed 1 base at V and 5 bases at J, with 8 bases between. The CDR3 loop is CASSLGRGYGYTF. The CDR3, as DNA: TGTGCCAGCAGTTTAGGCCGGGGATATGGCTACACCTTC.

This chain uses TRBV28 with TRBJ2-5, with D possibly TRBD2 on 6 matching bases. The CDR3 sequence is 14 residues long. Germline assignment: CDR1 MDHEN and CDR2 SYDVKM. The V end was cut by 3 bases, the J end by 3 bases, with 11 bases between. This chain's CDR3 is CASSLGGREETQYF. The DNA for the CDR3 is TGTGCCAGCAGTTTGGGGGGTAGGGAAGAGACCCAGTACTTC.

The count of this clone is one. The V gene is TRBV28, the J gene TRBJ1-4, with no clear D. Germline CDR1 is MDHEN and CDR2 is SYDVKM. The V and J ends lost 2 bases and 2 bases respectively, with 3 bases between them. The CDR3 totals 13 residues. The CDR3 loop is CASSLQTNEKLFF. The CDR3 DNA reads as TGTGCCAGCAGTTTACAGACTAATGAAAAACTGTTTTTT.

The J gene is TRBJ1-5, the V gene TRBV10-3; TRBD1 matches 9 bases. Germline CDR1 reads ENHRY; CDR2 reads SYGVKD. After removal of 8 bases from V and 2 bases from J, the junction contained 1 base not matched to a gene. The CDR3 consists of 13 residues. The CDR3 is CAIRDRGNQPQHF. The CDR3 region has the DNA TGTGCCATCCGGGACAGGGGCAATCAGCCCCAGCATTTT.

The chain links TRBV19 to TRBJ2-3, with TRBD1 matching over 9 bases. Trimming took 5 bases from V and 9 from J; bases not matched to a gene: 9. This CDR3 contains 14 residues. Germline V lookup: CDR1 LNHDA, CDR2 SQIVND (reference sequence). The CDR3 sequence: CASSEQGASWTQYF. The CDR3 coding sequence is TGTGCCAGTAGTGAACAGGGGGCCTCATGGACGCAGTATTTT.

The J gene is TRBJ2-1, the V gene TRBV6-2 or TRBV6-3; 7 bases agree with TRBD2. In germline, CDR1 is MNHEY, CDR2 SVGEGT. Losses at the gene ends were 5 bases for V and 6 bases for J; bases not matched to a gene: 4. The CDR3 spans 13 residues. In nucleotides, the CDR3 is TGTGCCAGCAGTAGCGGGGTCGCCAATGAGCAGTTCTTC. The encoded protein is CASSSGVANEQFF.

This chain uses TRBV4-3 with TRBJ2-1, with 8 bases aligning to TRBD2. The J segment lost 1 base and the V segment lost 3 bases, leaving 8 bases of the junction unmatched. Germline V lookup: CDR1 LGHNA, CDR2 YSLEER. The CDR3 is 17 residues long. CDR3: CASSQASGSGSYNEQFF. For the CDR3, the DNA is TGCGCCAGCAGCCAGGCCAGCGGGAGTGGTTCCTACAATGAGCAGTTCTTC.